These 23 T cell receptor beta chains came from one sample sequenced in a study of blood T cell repertoires in COVID-19. Data came from immunoSEQ multiplex PCR; TCRdb stores just in-frame clones and leaves some out. In the table there are 410,000 or so clones, approximately 91% of which are singletons. Sequencing was carried out using peripheral blood. Every receptor here comes from a middle-aged woman with COVID-19, enrolled during active disease.

The chain joins TRBV6-2 or TRBV6-3 to TRBJ2-3; D is unclear. V lost 2 bases to trimming and J lost 5 bases, with 8 bases between them. The length of the CDR3 is 13 residues. CDR1 and CDR2 from the germline V gene are MNHEY and SVGEGT. The CDR3 loop is CASSYTRRDTQYF. CDR3 nucleotide sequence: TGTGCCAGCAGTTACACCCGGAGAGATACGCAGTATTTT.

V and J are TRBV19 and TRBJ1-1; 8 bases align to TRBD1. Trimming cost V 6 bases and J 8 bases; bases outside gene matches: 8. The CDR3 has 13 amino acids. The V gene's germline CDR1 is LNHDA and CDR2 SQIVND (reference sequence). The CDR3 nucleotides read TGTGCCAGTAGCGACAGGGGAAGGATAGAAGCTTTCTTT. It yields the protein CASSDRGRIEAFF. Looking up the rest from reference TRBV19 and TRBJ1-1 gives the full variable domain: DGGITQSPKYLFRKEGQNVTLSCEQNLNHDAMYWYRQDPGQGLRLIYYSQIVNDFQKGDIAEGYSVSREKKESFPLTVTSAQKNPTAFYLCASSDRGRIEAFFGQGTRLTVV.

The chain joins TRBV28 to TRBJ2-7; 8 nucleotides align to TRBD1. The CDR3 contains 15 residues. With V trimmed by 2 bases and J by 2 bases, 5 bases remained unmatched. Germline CDR1 reads MDHEN; CDR2 reads SYDVKM. The DNA for the CDR3 is TGTGCCAGCAGTTTAACAGGGACAGGAGCCTACGAGCAGTACTTC. Translating gives CASSLTGTGAYEQYF.

V and J are TRBV18 and TRBJ2-1, with D possibly matching TRBD2 (5 bases). The V gene's germline CDR1 is KGHSH and CDR2 LQKENI. V was cut by 6 bases and J by 9 bases, with 15 bases left in between. This CDR3 comprises 13 residues. For the CDR3, the DNA is TGTGCCAGCTCGCCGACCTCTAGCATTGAGCAGTTCTTC. Translated, it gives CASSPTSSIEQFF.

The rearrangement uses TRBV12-5 and TRBJ1-1; D possibly corresponds to TRBD1 (5 bases). Trimming pared 5 bases from V and 6 bases from J, leaving 13 bases between. The germline CDR1 and CDR2 sequences are LGHNT and FRNRAP. This CDR3 contains 13 residues. This chain's CDR3 is CASGPDSPPEAFF. The CDR3 DNA reads as TGTGCTAGTGGTCCCGACAGTCCCCCTGAAGCTTTCTTT.

V is TRBV2 and J is TRBJ1-5, with TRBD1 matching 7 bases. The CDR3 spans 15 residues. V shed 2 bases, J shed 3 bases, and the junction held 4 bases outside the gene matches. In germline, CDR1 is SNHLY, CDR2 FYNNEI. The CDR3 is CASSERGQPNQPQHF. DNA of the CDR3: TGTGCCAGCAGTGAAAGGGGACAGCCCAATCAGCCCCAGCATTTT.

CDR3 nucleotide sequence: TGTGCAAGTCGCTCCGGGACTAGCGGGGGGGCTGGGGAGACCCAGTACTTC. It is translated as CASRSGTSGGAGETQYF. The rearrangement uses TRBV12-2 and TRBJ2-5; the table's D call of TRBD2 was not tested on the DNA. TRBV12-2 is annotated as a pseudogene. CDR3 size: 17 residues.

CDR3 region: CASSLGQGPHYTF. As DNA, the CDR3 is TGTGCCAGCAGCTTGGGGCAGGGGCCCCACTACACCTTC. This chain joins TRBV5-4 and TRBJ1-2, with D possibly being TRBD1 (6 bases). V lost 0 bases and J lost 10, with 13 bases in between. CDR1 is SGHNT and CDR2 is YYREEE in the germline V gene (reference sequence). The length of the CDR3 is 13 residues.

This rearrangement joins TRBV4-2 to TRBJ1-1; D is unclear. CDR3 length: 16 amino acids. Germline loops: CDR1 LGHNA, CDR2 YNFKEQ. The V and J ends lost 1 base and 1 base respectively, with 13 bases between them. The CDR3 coding sequence is TGTGCCAGCAGCCAAGTGACTATCGGGAGGAACACTGAAGCTTTCTTT. The encoded protein is CASSQVTIGRNTEAFF.

The chain links TRBV29-1 to TRBJ2-5, with 9 bases fitting TRBD1. Looked up from germline, CDR1 is SQVTM and CDR2 is ANQGSEA. V shed 6 bases, J shed 4 bases, and the junction held 9 bases outside the gene matches. This CDR3 region has 14 residues. The CDR3 nucleotides read TGCAGCGTAGTACCGGGACAGGGTCGAGAGACCCAGTACTTC. Its protein is CSVVPGQGRETQYF.

The rearrangement links TRBV11-2 to TRBJ2-5; D unresolved. Trimming left V 0 bases short and J 0 bases short, with 11 bases between. The CDR3 consists of 16 residues. Germline loops: CDR1 SGHAT, CDR2 FQNNGV. CDR3 nucleotides: TGTGCCAGCAGCTTAGATACCCTACCGTACCAAGAGACCCAGTACTTC. Its translation is CASSLDTLPYQETQYF.

This clone was detected a few times. The chain combines TRBV5-4 with TRBJ2-2; D possibly corresponds to TRBD1 (6 bases). Germline V CDR1 and CDR2: SGHNT, YYREEE (reference sequence). The CDR3 has 15 amino acids. V shed 0 bases and J shed 13 bases, with 19 bases lying between them. The CDR3 sequence is CASSLDAGDRGSLFF. CDR3 sequence (DNA): TGTGCCAGCAGCTTGGACGCAGGGGACCGCGGGTCGCTGTTTTTT. Drawing the rest from reference TRBV5-4 and TRBJ2-2, the complete variable domain is ETGVTQSPTHLIKTRGQQVTLRCSSQSGHNTVSWYQQALGQGPQFIFQYYREEENGRGNFPPRFSGLQFPNYSSELNVNALELDDSALYLCASSLDAGDRGSLFFGEGSRLTVL.

Written as DNA, the CDR3 is TGTGCCAGCAGTTTACCGGACAGGGGTGGGGGCTACACCTTC. This gives the protein CASSLPDRGGGYTF. The J gene is TRBJ1-2, the V gene TRBV28, with 9 bases identical to TRBD1. CDR1 and CDR2 from the germline V gene are MDHEN and SYDVKM. The CDR3 contains 14 residues. Unmatched junction bases numbered 6, after V lost 2 bases and J lost 8 bases.

V usage is TRBV18 and J usage is TRBJ1-3; D not certain. The V and J ends lost 1 base and 2 bases respectively, with 12 bases between them. The CDR3 is 16 amino acids. From germline, CDR1 is KGHSH and CDR2 LQKENI. CDR3 region: CASSPLPGIAGNTIYF. CDR3 coding DNA: TGTGCCAGCTCACCACTACCCGGGATTGCTGGAAACACCATATATTTT.

J is TRBJ1-1 and V is TRBV14, with a tentative D call TRBD1 (6 bases). The CDR3 sequence is 13 residues long. V was clipped by 3 bases and J by 11 bases, with 16 bases between them. Germline V CDR1 and CDR2: SGHDN, FVKESK. The CDR3 region is CASSQIRNQGAFF. The CDR3 DNA is TGTGCCAGCAGCCAGATTCGGAACCAGGGGGCTTTCTTT.

This chain uses TRBV2 with TRBJ1-6, with 9 bases matching TRBD1. V lost 7 bases to trimming and J lost 9 bases; unmatched junction nucleotides: 10. CDR3 size: 15 residues. Germline CDR1 SNHLY, CDR2 FYNNEI. CDR3 nucleotide sequence: TGTGCCAGCACTTTTTTACAGGGGGCAAGTTCACCCCTCCACTTT. Translated: CASTFLQGASSPLHF.

The V call is TRBV4-1, the J call TRBJ1-1; D might be TRBD1 (6 bases). CDR1 is MGHRA, CDR2 YSYEKL, per germline. Trimming removed 0 bases from V and 1 base from J, with 9 bases in between. This CDR3 comprises 15 residues. CDR3 bases: TGCGCCAGCAGCCAAGAAGGACAGCCGAACACTGAAGCTTTCTTT. It encodes CASSQEGQPNTEAFF.

The chain carries TRBV28 and TRBJ1-1; possible D gene TRBD1, 5 bases. CDR1 and CDR2 (germline): MDHEN, SYDVKM. The V gene lost 3 bases and the J gene lost 1 base, with 24 bases spanning the gap. There are 19 residues in the CDR3. The CDR3 sequence: CASSFSGAFGGTGNTEAFF. CDR3 nucleotide sequence: TGTGCCAGCAGTTTCTCCGGGGCTTTCGGGGGTACAGGGAACACTGAAGCTTTCTTT. Full variable domain (outside the CDR3, taken from reference TRBV28 and TRBJ1-1): DVKVTQSSRYLVKRTGEKVFLECVQDMDHENMFWYRQDPGLGLRLIYFSYDVKMKEKGDIPEGYSVSREKKERFSLILESASTNQTSMYLCASSFSGAFGGTGNTEAFFGQGTRLTVV.

This sequence joins TRBV4-3 and TRBJ2-1, with 13 bases aligning to TRBD2. V lost 6 bases, J lost 7 bases, and 6 bases stayed unmatched. This CDR3 has 15 residues. Germline V gives CDR1 LGHNA, CDR2 YSLEER. In DNA form, the CDR3 reads TGCGCCAGCAGGATACTAGCGGGAGGGCCGAATGAGCAGTTCTTC. It translates to CASRILAGGPNEQFF.

The genes are TRBV9 and TRBJ2-2; 11 positions match TRBD2. Trimming removed 3 bases from V and 7 bases from J; junction bases left unmatched: 11. CDR1 and CDR2 from the germline V gene are SGDLS and YYNGEE. CDR3 length equals 17 residues. The CDR3 nucleotides are TGTGCCAGCAGCGCGGACCTTAGCGGGGGGGCTCTCGGGGAGCTGTTTTTT. Translation: CASSADLSGGALGELFF.

To note about this clone: At one of its ends the junction is not consistent with the germline gene, which may arise from a read error. The V call is TRBV6-6, the J call TRBJ2-7; no reliable D call. This CDR3 has 11 amino acids. CDR1 is MNHNY, CDR2 SVGAGI, per germline (reference sequence). CDR3 region: CASTYGGEQYF. CDR3 sequence (DNA): TGTGCCAGCACTTACGGCGGCGAGCAGTACTTC.

The J gene is TRBJ2-7, the V gene TRBV11-3; 10 bases match TRBD2. The germline CDR1 and CDR2 sequences are SGHNT and YENEEA. The CDR3 loop spans 16 amino acids. The junction had 13 bases not matched to a gene; V was cut back by 5 bases and J by 6 bases. In nucleotides, the CDR3 is TGTGCCAGCAGCGGGGGAGCTAGCGGGGGCCCTTCCGAGCAGTACTTC. It yields the protein CASSGGASGGPSEQYF. The complete variable domain, with remaining parts taken from reference TRBV11-3 and TRBJ2-7, reads EAGVVQSPRYKIIEKKQPVAFWCNPISGHNTLYWYLQNLGQGPELLIRYENEEAVDDSQLPKDRFSAERLKGVDSTLKIQPAELGDSAVYLCASSGGASGGPSEQYFGPGTRLTVT.

CDR3 nucleotide sequence: TGCGCCAGCAGTCTCGTACCTCCCCTTTCGCGGTCCGATAATGAAAAACTGTTTTTT. It translates to CASSLVPPLSRSDNEKLFF. The rearrangement uses TRBV23-1 and TRBJ1-4, with no clear D. TRBV23-1 carries the ORF label, with uncertain function. Trimming removed 4 bases at V and 4 bases at J, with 25 bases between. This CDR3 is 19 amino acids long.